The 18 T cell receptor beta chains reported below all come from one sample, sequenced in a study of blood T cells in healthy people across ages. A second PCR of roughly 7 to 11 cycles used a sample-barcoded 5' primer and a J-beta primer mix. From the 5' RACE reads, TCRdb called clonotypes with MiXCR, one entry per CDR3 protein. The sample gives under 700,000 distinct CDR3 sequences, less than 25% of which show up once; less than 9% is in the top ten. Separately, the same data were catalogued under a study of T cells of mothers and their children.

Sequencing was done on a sample of blood. The receptors derive from a boy aged 5-17 years in good health.

This chain uses TRBV18 with TRBJ1-2; 9 bases line up with TRBD1. The CDR3 is 13 residues long. V was clipped by 5 bases and J by 6 bases; unmatched bases: 4. Germline V gene data show CDR1 as KGHSH and CDR2 as LQKENI. The CDR3 DNA is TGTGCCAGCTCAAGGACAGGGGAAGATGGCTACACCTTC. Translating gives CASSRTGEDGYTF.

This clonotype has just a few counts. The CDR3 loop is CAWSVTPLYGYTF. The CDR3, as DNA: TGTGCCTGGAGTGTAACTCCCCTCTATGGCTACACCTTC. This sequence joins TRBV30 and TRBJ1-2; D is unclear. Germline V gene sequence: CDR1 GTSNPN, CDR2 SVGIG (reference sequence). V gave up 0 bases and J gave up 4 bases, with 9 bases separating them. This CDR3 has 13 amino acids.

This sequence joins TRBV7-9 and TRBJ2-1, with TRBD1 matching 9 bases. Germline loops: CDR1 SEHNR, CDR2 FQNEAQ (reference sequence). Trimming at V came to 5 bases and at J to 2 bases, leaving 4 bases not matched to a gene. This CDR3 region has 15 residues. DNA of the CDR3: TGTGCCAGCAGCCCAGGGACAGGGCCCTACAATGAGCAGTTCTTC. It specifies CASSPGTGPYNEQFF.

The J gene is TRBJ2-7, the V gene TRBV4-3; D possibly corresponds to TRBD1 (6 bases). The V end lost 0 bases, the J end lost 7 bases, and 13 bases lay between the germline ends. The CDR3 is made up of 14 amino acids. Germline CDR1 and CDR2: LGHNA and YSLEER. CDR3 sequence: CASSQEQGLREQYF. CDR3 DNA: TGCGCCAGCAGCCAAGAACAGGGCCTTCGTGAGCAGTACTTC.

The rearrangement uses TRBV28 and TRBJ2-5, with 13 bases identical to TRBD2. Losses at the gene ends were 2 bases for V and 0 bases for J; bases not matched to a gene: 6. The germline V gene encodes CDR1 MDHEN and CDR2 SYDVKM. CDR3 length: 18 amino acids. CDR3 amino acids: CASSLRLAGGLYQETQYF. DNA for the CDR3: TGTGCCAGCAGTTTACGACTAGCGGGGGGCCTGTACCAAGAGACCCAGTACTTC.

The table lists this clonotype with a few counts. The chain's CDR3 is CASSAGRRTTNEKLFF. CDR3 sequence (DNA): TGTGCCAGCAGCGCTGGACGACGGACAACTAATGAAAAACTGTTTTTT. The V call is TRBV7-9, the J call TRBJ1-4; D gene unclear. V was pared by 5 bases and J by 0 bases, with 13 bases between. This CDR3 has 16 amino acids. Germline-derived CDR1 and CDR2 are SEHNR and FQNEAQ (reference sequence).

Comments on this clonotype: A read error may explain this, as a much larger clone is one base away. The rearrangement uses TRBV20-1 and TRBJ2-5; 11 positions match TRBD2. Germline CDR1 DFQATT, CDR2 SNEGSKA (reference sequence). This CDR3 comprises 15 residues. The CDR3 sequence is CSARGSGGAEKTRYF. The DNA for the CDR3 is TGCAGTGCTAGAGGTAGCGGGGGGGCCGAGAAGACCCGGTACTTC.

This clonotype has only a few counts. A junction end diverges from the germline sequence, so it may reflect a read error. The CDR3 sequence is CASSHSQYEKLFF. The CDR3 nucleotides read TGTGCTAGCAGCCACTCACAGTATGAAAAACTGTTTTTT. V usage is TRBV7-7 and J usage is TRBJ1-4; D unresolved. The CDR3 has 13 amino acids. Germline lookup yields CDR1 SSHAT and CDR2 FNYEAQ (reference sequence).

This clonotype was recorded a few times. The rearrangement joins TRBV4-3 to TRBJ2-2, with 14 nucleotides matching TRBD2. V trimming: 4 bases; J trimming: 6 bases; junction bases outside the gene matches: 10. CDR1 LGHNA and CDR2 YSLEER come from the germline V gene. The CDR3 totals 18 residues. The CDR3 spells CASSPGLAGGALSGELFF. In DNA, the CDR3 is TGCGCCAGCAGCCCCGGACTAGCGGGGGGCGCCTTGTCCGGGGAGCTGTTTTTT.

This clonotype was observed many times. As DNA, the CDR3 is TGCGCCAGCAGCCAAGATTCAGGGTTTGGGGGGATCGAAAAACTGTTTTTT. This codes for CASSQDSGFGGIEKLFF. V gene TRBV4-3 combines with J gene TRBJ1-4, with D possibly TRBD1 on 5 matching bases. CDR1 and CDR2 from the germline V gene are LGHNA and YSLEER. This CDR3 contains 17 residues. V was cut by 0 bases and J by 8 bases, with 19 bases left in between.

This clonotype was picked up a small number of times. The J gene is TRBJ1-5, the V gene TRBV7-2; D unresolved. Germline V gene lookup returns CDR1 SGHTA and CDR2 FQGNSA. The CDR3 has 14 amino acids. Trimming stripped 5 bases from V and 0 bases from J, with 8 bases between. The CDR3 loop reads CASSPSLSNQPQHF. CDR3 nucleotides: TGTGCCAGCAGCCCTAGTCTTAGCAATCAGCCCCAGCATTTT.

The chain employs TRBV24-1 and TRBJ2-2; D call uncertain. Germline assignment: CDR1 KGHDR and CDR2 SFDVKD. CDR3 length equals 12 residues. Trimming left V 5 bases short and J 6 bases short, with 6 bases between. CDR3 sequence (DNA): TGTGCCACCAGTGTAATCCCCGGGGAGCTGTTTTTT. It yields the protein CATSVIPGELFF.

The rearrangement uses TRBV12-3 or TRBV12-4 and TRBJ1-2; D not certain. Trimming cost V 6 bases and J 4 bases, with 12 bases left between them. The CDR3 is 13 residues long. In DNA, the CDR3 is TGTGCCAGCAGCCTGGTCATGTTCTATGGCTACACCTTC. Protein: CASSLVMFYGYTF.

This chain connects TRBV5-1 to TRBJ2-3, with 8 bases aligning to TRBD2. There are 16 residues in the CDR3. Germline assignment: CDR1 SGHRS and CDR2 YFSETQ. J gave up 0 bases and V 4 bases, and 7 bases lay outside the gene matches. The CDR3 DNA reads as TGCGCCAGCAGCCGCCCCGCGGGAGGAAGCACAGATACGCAGTATTTT. Encoded protein: CASSRPAGGSTDTQYF.

This clonotype was found once. The chain is built from TRBV7-9 and TRBJ2-7; D is unclear. With 5 bases removed from V and 7 bases from J, the gap between germline ends came to 9 bases. CDR1 is SEHNR and CDR2 is FQNEAQ in the germline V gene (reference sequence). The CDR3 totals 11 residues. The CDR3 region has the DNA TGTGCCAGCAGCGTCTCCTGGGAGCAGTACTTC. This sequence encodes CASSVSWEQYF.

The CDR3 here is CASSWTDDLYSYEQYF. CDR3 nucleotides: TGTGCCAGCAGCTGGACGGATGACCTTTATTCCTACGAGCAGTACTTC. The chain has TRBV28 and TRBJ2-7; no definite D call. V lost 6 bases, J lost 1 base, and 19 bases lay in between. The CDR3 covers 16 residues. The germline V gene has CDR1 MDHEN and CDR2 SYDVKM.

This clonotype has a handful of counts. V usage is TRBV7-6 and J usage is TRBJ2-7; possibly TRBD2 for D (6 bases). V gave up 4 bases and J gave up 1 base, with 11 bases separating them. The CDR3 covers 14 residues. Germline V CDR1 and CDR2: SGHVS, FNYEAQ. The CDR3 is CASSSGSSSYEQYF. For the CDR3, the DNA is TGTGCCAGCAGCTCCGGGAGTTCGTCCTACGAGCAGTACTTC.

This chain links TRBV3-1 with TRBJ2-5; 15 bases agree with TRBD2. CDR1 LGHDT and CDR2 YNNKEL come from the germline V gene (reference sequence). CDR3 length: 17 amino acids. The junction had 4 bases not matched to a gene; V was cut back by 0 bases and J by 5 bases. CDR3 sequence: CASSQDGLAGGRETQYF. CDR3 nucleotide sequence: TGTGCCAGCAGCCAAGACGGACTAGCGGGGGGGCGGGAGACCCAGTACTTC.